A single sample gave rise to the 27 T cell receptor beta chains below, sequenced in a study of cytomegalovirus exposure and HLA in healthy donors. Primers: 60 Vbeta forward and 13 Jbeta reverse. Data came from immunoSEQ multiplex PCR; TCRdb stores just in-frame clones and leaves some out. The sample has about 150,000 clones; about 73% are singletons. Sequenced input: PBMCs. Receptors were obtained from a woman aged 45-59 years in good health and CMV-seropositive.

The chain recombines TRBV7-9 with TRBJ1-5; D not resolved. The ends were cut back, 1 base at V and 3 bases at J, with 7 bases in the middle. This CDR3 comprises 14 residues. CDR1 SEHNR and CDR2 FQNEAQ come from the germline V gene (reference sequence). In DNA, the CDR3 is TGTGCCAGCAGCTTAGGCGGCGTCAATCAGCCCCAGCATTTT. It encodes CASSLGGVNQPQHF.

There are a few counts of this clone. The chain combines TRBV2 with TRBJ1-4; D call uncertain. V dropped 7 bases and J dropped 4 bases, with 19 bases sitting between them. The CDR3 is 16 amino acids. Germline V gene lookup returns CDR1 SNHLY and CDR2 FYNNEI. The chain's CDR3 is CASTPLWASYNEKLFF. As DNA, the CDR3 is TGTGCCAGCACCCCTTTGTGGGCGTCCTATAATGAAAAACTGTTTTTT.

V is TRBV7-9 and J is TRBJ1-1; 8 positions agree with TRBD1. This CDR3 has 12 amino acids. V lost 5 bases, J lost 11 bases, and 7 bases stayed unmatched. CDR1 is SEHNR and CDR2 is FQNEAQ in the germline V gene (reference sequence). This CDR3 reads CASSRTGRDAFF. The CDR3 DNA follows: TGTGCCAGCAGCCGGACAGGGAGAGATGCTTTCTTT.

The rearrangement joins TRBV6-4 to TRBJ2-5; D may be TRBD2 (5 bases). There are 13 residues in the CDR3. Germline V gives CDR1 MRHNA, CDR2 SNTAGT. V shed 8 bases and J shed 5 bases, with 15 bases lying between them. The CDR3 loop is CASGYNEGETQYF. The CDR3, as DNA: TGTGCCAGCGGGTACAACGAGGGTGAGACCCAGTACTTC.

V and J are TRBV10-3 and TRBJ2-5; weak D call: TRBD1 (6 bases). Germline loops: CDR1 ENHRY, CDR2 SYGVKD. CDR3 length equals 14 residues. Trimming removed 0 bases at V and 3 bases at J, with 8 bases between. CDR3 region: CAISESDREETQYF. The CDR3 bases are TGTGCCATCAGTGAGTCGGACAGAGAAGAGACCCAGTACTTC.

The J gene is TRBJ2-3, the V gene TRBV2; TRBD1 matches 8 bases. CDR1 is SNHLY, CDR2 FYNNEI, per germline. J lost 0 bases, V lost 8 bases, and 16 bases had no gene match. CDR3 length: 18 residues. In DNA, the CDR3 is TGTGCCAGCGAGACGGGACAGGCCGCCTTAACTAGCACAGATACGCAGTATTTT. Amino acid sequence: CASETGQAALTSTDTQYF.

The chain couples TRBV5-1 to TRBJ2-1, with D hard to call. The CDR3 sequence is 15 residues long. CDR1 is SGHRS, CDR2 YFSETQ, per germline. V dropped 0 bases and J dropped 10 bases, with 17 bases sitting between them. This chain's CDR3 is CASSLVNGGRSEQFF. In nucleotides, the CDR3 is TGCGCCAGCAGCTTGGTAAATGGTGGCCGCTCAGAGCAGTTCTTC. The full variable domain, rest sourced from reference TRBV5-1 and TRBJ2-1, is KAGVTQTPRYLIKTRGQQVTLSCSPISGHRSVSWYQQTPGQGLQFLFEYFSETQRNKGNFPGRFSGRQFSNSRSEMNVSTLELGDSALYLCASSLVNGGRSEQFFGPGTRLTVL.

CDR3 bases: TGTGCTAGTGGTTTCGGACAGGTCAATAGCAATCAGCCCCAGCATTTT. This gives the protein CASGFGQVNSNQPQHF. This chain links TRBV12-5 with TRBJ1-5, with 7 bases that match TRBD1. The CDR3 is 16 amino acids. The germline gives CDR1 LGHNT, CDR2 FRNRAP. V gave up 3 bases and J gave up 0 bases; unmatched junction bases: 5.

The rearrangement uses TRBV27 and TRBJ1-5, with D unresolved. The length of the CDR3 is 15 residues. The V end was cut by 5 bases, the J end by 0 bases, with 11 bases between. Germline V gene sequence: CDR1 MNHEY, CDR2 SMNVEV (reference sequence). The DNA for the CDR3 is TGTGCCAGCAGTCCCCGGGGTAATAGCAATCAGCCCCAGCATTTT. It codes for CASSPRGNSNQPQHF.

V usage is TRBV5-5 and J usage is TRBJ2-2; D possibly corresponds to TRBD2 (6 bases). The CDR3 is 15 amino acids. CDR1 and CDR2 (germline): SGHKS, YYEKEE (reference sequence). The germline V and J ends were trimmed by 3 bases and 6 bases, with 15 bases remaining between them. Here the CDR3 reads CASSWSGLAAGELFF. CDR3 nucleotide sequence: TGTGCCAGCAGCTGGTCGGGGTTAGCGGCCGGGGAGCTGTTTTTT.

J is TRBJ1-6 and V is TRBV4-1; a possible D gene is TRBD1 (5 bases). The CDR3 covers 16 residues. The V and J ends lost 0 bases and 6 bases respectively, with 12 bases between them. Germline CDR1 and CDR2: MGHRA and YSYEKL. Here the CDR3 DNA reads TGCGCCAGCAGCCAAGATCGTGCAGGGTCTAATTCACCCCTCCACTTT. It encodes CASSQDRAGSNSPLHF.

In this sample, this clone turned up once. The V gene is TRBV6-5, the J gene TRBJ1-5; D remains unclear. The CDR3 consists of 12 residues. Trimming removed 6 bases at V and 0 bases at J, with 3 bases between. Looked up from germline, CDR1 is MNHEY and CDR2 is SVGAGI. The CDR3 DNA is TGTGCCAGCAGACTTAGCAATCAGCCCCAGCATTTT. Its protein product is CASRLSNQPQHF.

V gene TRBV6-5 combines with J gene TRBJ1-5; D might be TRBD1 (5 bases). The germline CDR1 and CDR2 sequences are MNHEY and SVGAGI. CDR3 length: 15 residues. V lost 2 bases, J lost 2 bases, and 10 bases lay in between. CDR3 sequence: CASSYRGWGNQPQHF. Written as DNA, the CDR3 is TGTGCCAGCAGTTACAGGGGATGGGGCAATCAGCCCCAGCATTTT.

This clone occurred a few times. The chain recombines TRBV2 with TRBJ1-1; 8 nucleotides line up with TRBD1. Germline V gene lookup returns CDR1 SNHLY and CDR2 FYNNEI. The CDR3 runs to 16 residues. Unmatched junction bases numbered 8, after V lost 4 bases and J lost 1 base. CDR3 region: CASSGTGNLGNTEAFF. The CDR3 DNA is TGTGCCAGCAGTGGGACAGGGAATCTTGGGAACACTGAAGCTTTCTTT. The full variable domain, completed using reference TRBV2 and TRBJ1-1, is EPEVTQTPSHQVTQMGQEVILRCVPISNHLYFYWYRQILGQKVEFLVSFYNNEISEKSEIFDDQFSVERPDGSNFTLKIRSTKLEDSAMYFCASSGTGNLGNTEAFFGQGTRLTVV.

The genes are TRBV5-1 and TRBJ2-7; the match to TRBD1 covers 12 bases. J lost 9 bases, V lost 0 bases, and 7 bases had no gene match. Germline CDR1 and CDR2: SGHRS and YFSETQ. The CDR3 covers 15 residues. CDR3: CASSLEGTGGAGQYF. The CDR3 DNA reads as TGCGCCAGCAGCTTGGAGGGGACAGGGGGCGCGGGGCAGTACTTC. Drawing the rest from reference TRBV5-1 and TRBJ2-7, the complete variable domain is KAGVTQTPRYLIKTRGQQVTLSCSPISGHRSVSWYQQTPGQGLQFLFEYFSETQRNKGNFPGRFSGRQFSNSRSEMNVSTLELGDSALYLCASSLEGTGGAGQYFGPGTRLTVT.

This chain connects TRBV4-1 to TRBJ1-2; a weak D match, TRBD1 (5 bases). Trimming left V 0 bases short and J 4 bases short, with 12 bases between. Germline-derived CDR1 and CDR2 are MGHRA and YSYEKL. The CDR3 consists of 15 residues. This CDR3 reads CASSQDRARVYGYTF. CDR3 nucleotides: TGCGCCAGCAGCCAAGATAGGGCCAGGGTCTATGGCTACACCTTC.

Only a few counts were recorded for this clone. The chain links TRBV19 to TRBJ1-1; a possible D gene is TRBD1 (6 bases). The CDR3 sequence is 15 residues long. The germline V gene has CDR1 LNHDA and CDR2 SQIVND (reference sequence). Between the trimmed V and J ends, which lost 5 bases and 0 bases, there was a span of 13 bases. The DNA of the CDR3 is TGTGCCAGTAGTTCGGGAGGGGGAGTGAACACTGAAGCTTTCTTT. Its translation: CASSSGGGVNTEAFF.

The table lists this clone with a count of one. The CDR3 DNA reads TGCGCCAGCAGCCAAGTATCTAGAATCACTGAAGCTTTCTTT. It is translated as CASSQVSRITEAFF. V is TRBV4-1 and J is TRBJ1-1; no clear D gene. This CDR3 is built from 14 residues. Germline V lookup: CDR1 MGHRA, CDR2 YSYEKL. Trimming took off 1 base at V and 4 bases at J, with 10 bases between the two ends.

J is TRBJ1-6 and V is TRBV9, with TRBD1 matching over 9 bases. Trimming removed 4 bases from V and 5 bases from J; junction bases left unmatched: 4. Germline V lookup: CDR1 SGDLS, CDR2 YYNGEE. CDR3 size: 15 residues. The DNA of the CDR3 is TGTGCCAGCAGCCCCCGGGACAGGGATAATTCACCCCTCCACTTT. Translated, it gives CASSPRDRDNSPLHF.

CDR3: CASSKGQGENTEAFF. Here the CDR3 DNA reads TGTGCCAGCAGCAAAGGGCAGGGGGAGAACACTGAAGCTTTCTTT. V and J are TRBV21-1 and TRBJ1-1; whether TRBD1, the table's D call, matches the DNA was not checked. TRBV21-1 is described as a pseudogene. This CDR3 is built from 15 residues.

CDR3 sequence (DNA): TGTGCCAGCAGGATAACACATCAAGAGACCCAGTACTTC. Residues: CASRITHQETQYF. V is TRBV6-1 and J is TRBJ2-5; unclear D gene. The length of the CDR3 is 13 residues. Between the trimmed V and J ends, which lost 6 bases and 2 bases, there was a span of 10 bases. Germline V lookup: CDR1 MNHNS, CDR2 SASEGT.

The CDR3, as DNA: TGTGCCAGCAGTGGGGGGGGAGATGAAAAACTGTTTTTT. It translates to CASSGGGDEKLFF. The V and J genes are TRBV6-1 and TRBJ1-4; a possible D gene is TRBD1 (5 bases). The CDR3 is made up of 13 amino acids. Germline CDR1 MNHNS, CDR2 SASEGT. V lost 4 bases to trimming and J lost 6 bases, with 9 bases between them.

V and J are TRBV11-3 and TRBJ2-5; 8 bases are shared with TRBD2. CDR3 length: 13 amino acids. CDR1 SGHNT and CDR2 YENEEA come from the germline V gene. V trimming: 4 bases; J trimming: 5 bases; junction bases outside the gene matches: 3. CDR3 loop: CASSYGGGETQYF. CDR3 nucleotide sequence: TGTGCCAGCAGCTACGGCGGGGGGGAGACCCAGTACTTC.

The table lists this clone with a few counts. The chain joins TRBV7-2 to TRBJ2-2; possible D gene TRBD2, 5 bases. The germline V and J ends were trimmed by 5 bases and 4 bases, with 11 bases remaining between them. CDR1 and CDR2 (germline): SGHTA, FQGNSA. The CDR3 is 14 amino acids. CDR3 amino acids: CASSLREGTGELFF. The CDR3 DNA follows: TGTGCCAGCAGCCTCCGGGAAGGCACCGGGGAGCTGTTTTTT. Full variable domain (rest looked up from reference TRBV7-2 and TRBJ2-2): GAGVSQSPSNKVTEKGKDVELRCDPISGHTALYWYRQSLGQGLEFLIYFQGNSAPDKSGLPSDRFSAERTGGSVSTLTIQRTQQEDSAVYLCASSLREGTGELFFGEGSRLTVL.

This chain uses TRBV7-3 with TRBJ1-1, with 7 positions matching TRBD1. This CDR3 has 15 amino acids. V lost 5 bases to trimming and J lost 0 bases; unmatched junction nucleotides: 6. The germline V gene has CDR1 SGHTA and CDR2 FQGTGA. CDR3 coding DNA: TGTGCCAGCAGCCTCGGACAGGTCATGAACACTGAAGCTTTCTTT. The encoded protein is CASSLGQVMNTEAFF.

This chain joins TRBV19 and TRBJ1-1; unclear D gene. There are 13 residues in the CDR3. The germline CDR1 and CDR2 sequences are LNHDA and SQIVND (reference sequence). The V end lost 6 bases, the J end lost 0 bases, and 8 bases lay between the germline ends. As DNA, the CDR3 is TGTGCCAGTAGAGCGGACTTGAACACTGAAGCTTTCTTT. Its protein product is CASRADLNTEAFF.

This clone appeared a few times. The V gene is TRBV18, the J gene TRBJ1-4; 11 nucleotides line up with TRBD1. This CDR3 is built from 16 residues. V shed 3 bases, J shed 7 bases, and the junction held 7 bases outside the gene matches. Looked up from germline, CDR1 is KGHSH and CDR2 is LQKENI. CDR3: CASSPNPGQGGEKLFF. The CDR3 bases are TGTGCCAGCTCACCTAATCCGGGACAGGGGGGTGAAAAACTGTTTTTT. The entire variable domain, with the rest obtained from reference TRBV18 and TRBJ1-4, is as follows: NAGVMQNPRHLVRRRGQEARLRCSPMKGHSHVYWYRQLPEEGLKFMVYLQKENIIDESGMPKERFSAEFPKEGPSILRIQQVVRGDSAAYFCASSPNPGQGGEKLFFGSGTQLSVL.